The 25 T cell receptor beta chains given below trace back to one sample, sequenced in a study of siplizumab effects on memory and regulatory T cells (dated by TCRdb to about 2019). Their cognate antigens are unknown. The library was built by means of the immunoSEQ multiplex PCR assay. TCRdb obtained this table from immuneACCESS and retained in-frame rearrangements with V and J assigned. These tables miss some clones; where compared with another copy, unresolved V genes account for less than half of the shortfall, and the remainder is unexplained. The sample table shows around 13,000 clones, and 30% to 40% are seen once. About a tenth of the sample is held by the ten biggest clonotypes. Mixed lymphocyte reaction cells were cocultured at 37°C for more than 5 days. The sequenced material came from CFSE-low (dividing) CD8+ T cells sorted from an allogeneic mixed lymphocyte reaction. These receptor sequences come from a human donor in good health; the cells came from an allogeneic mixed lymphocyte reaction.

The CDR3 sequence: CASSYSGSYYGYTF. The CDR3 nucleotides read TGTGCCAGCAGTTACTCTGGCAGCTACTATGGCTACACCTTC. V usage is TRBV6-5 and J usage is TRBJ1-2, with D uncertain. Trimming removed 0 bases at V and 3 bases at J, with 8 bases between. The germline V gene has CDR1 MNHEY and CDR2 SVGAGI. The CDR3 is made up of 14 amino acids.

The chain combines TRBV5-8 with TRBJ1-1; 9 bases line up with TRBD1. The germline CDR1 and CDR2 sequences are SGHTS and YDEGEE. This CDR3 is built from 14 residues. V lost 3 bases, J lost 5 bases, and 5 bases stayed unmatched. CDR3 nucleotides: TGTGCCAGCAGCTACGGACAGGGGTGGACTGAAGCTTTCTTT. Protein sequence: CASSYGQGWTEAFF.

This clone appeared once. The genes are TRBV27 and TRBJ1-2, with a possible D match to TRBD1 (5 bases). With 2 bases removed from V and 4 bases from J, the gap between germline ends came to 17 bases. The CDR3 length is 16 residues. Germline V gene lookup returns CDR1 MNHEY and CDR2 SMNVEV (reference sequence). CDR3 DNA sequence: TGTGCCAGCAGTTTAGGGAGAGGGCAGGGAGGCTATGGCTACACCTTC. Translation gives CASSLGRGQGGYGYTF.

This clone was seen a few times. The chain is built from TRBV27 and TRBJ2-3; 8 bases map to TRBD2. Germline V gene sequence: CDR1 MNHEY, CDR2 SMNVEV (reference sequence). V shed 4 bases, J shed 1 base, and the junction held 7 bases outside the gene matches. There are 16 residues in the CDR3. CDR3 in amino acids: CASSWLGAGGTDTQYF. CDR3 nucleotides: TGTGCCAGCAGTTGGTTGGGAGCGGGGGGCACAGATACGCAGTATTTT.

This clone was picked up a small number of times. The V and J genes are TRBV30 and TRBJ1-2, with D hard to call. The CDR3 has 12 residues. Per the germline V gene, CDR1 is GTSNPN and CDR2 is SVGIG (reference sequence). Between the trimmed V and J ends, which lost 3 bases and 6 bases, there was a span of 11 bases. The CDR3: CAWRDPTDGYTF. CDR3 DNA sequence: TGTGCCTGGAGGGACCCGACCGATGGCTACACCTTC.

The chain couples TRBV15 to TRBJ2-1; D ambiguous. The CDR3 covers 12 residues. The V gene lost 1 base and the J gene lost 9 bases, with 7 bases spanning the gap. Germline values: CDR1 LNHNV, CDR2 YYDKDF (reference sequence). This CDR3 is CATSRGVSEQFF. The DNA for the CDR3 is TGTGCCACCAGCAGAGGGGTCAGTGAGCAGTTCTTC.

In its sample, this clone ranks as medium-sized. The genes are TRBV27 and TRBJ2-7; no reliable D call. CDR3 length equals 13 residues. Germline CDR1 is MNHEY and CDR2 is SMNVEV (reference sequence). V was shortened by 2 bases and J by 3 bases, with 8 bases between the two germline ends. This chain's CDR3 is CASSLLLGYEQYF. In DNA, the CDR3 is TGTGCCAGCAGTTTACTTTTGGGCTACGAGCAGTACTTC.

This clone has just a few counts. The rearrangement joins TRBV6-5 to TRBJ1-3; D gene ambiguous. V shed 3 bases and J shed 0 bases, with 12 bases lying between them. Germline loops: CDR1 MNHEY, CDR2 SVGAGI. This CDR3 region has 16 residues. This chain's CDR3 is CASSYEGPSSGNTIYF. The CDR3 coding sequence is TGTGCCAGCAGTTATGAAGGGCCTAGCTCTGGAAACACCATATATTTT.

This clone was seen a handful of times. The genes are TRBV9 and TRBJ2-1; D unclear. The V end was cut by 0 bases, the J end by 8 bases, with 9 bases between. The V gene's germline CDR1 is SGDLS and CDR2 YYNGEE. There are 13 residues in the CDR3. CDR3 nucleotides: TGTGCCAGCAGCGTAGGGCCCCCGGATGAGCAGTTCTTC. Protein: CASSVGPPDEQFF. Full variable domain (outside the CDR3, taken from reference TRBV9 and TRBJ2-1): DSGVTQTPKHLITATGQRVTLRCSPRSGDLSVYWYQQSLDQGLQFLIQYYNGEERAKGNILERFSAQQFPDLHSELNLSSLELGDSALYFCASSVGPPDEQFFGPGTRLTVL.

The sample holds a few counts of this clone. The CDR3 DNA follows: TGCGCCAGCAGCATCGAGCGGGGGGACAATGAGCAGTTCTTC. This codes for CASSIERGDNEQFF. This chain joins TRBV4-1 and TRBJ2-1, with 9 nucleotides matching TRBD2. The length of the CDR3 is 14 residues. Germline assignment: CDR1 MGHRA and CDR2 YSYEKL. Trimming removed 5 bases from V and 5 bases from J; junction bases left unmatched: 4.

This clone was seen a few times. J is TRBJ2-7 and V is TRBV7-8, with 7 bases lining up with TRBD2. With V trimmed by 5 bases and J by 6 bases, 10 bases remained unmatched. The CDR3 covers 14 residues. CDR1 is SGHVS and CDR2 is FQNEAQ in the germline V gene. The CDR3 loop is CASSRLGTNIEQYF. The CDR3 region has the DNA TGTGCCAGCAGCCGGCTCGGGACTAACATCGAGCAGTACTTC.

This sequence joins TRBV6-6 and TRBJ1-2; no definite D call. Between the trimmed V and J ends, which lost 2 bases and 2 bases, there was a span of 15 bases. CDR1 is MNHNY and CDR2 is SVGAGI in the germline V gene (reference sequence). The CDR3 is 16 residues long. The DNA of the CDR3 is TGTGCCAGCAGTTACGACCCTCAAATTGGGAACTATGGCTACACCTTC. Translation gives CASSYDPQIGNYGYTF.

Relative to its sample, this clone is medium-sized. The genes are TRBV2 and TRBJ1-1, with D unclear. Germline CDR1 and CDR2: SNHLY and FYNNEI. CDR3 length: 12 residues. The V and J ends lost 6 bases and 2 bases respectively, with 7 bases between them. The CDR3 DNA sequence: TGTGCCAGCAGGAGTTTAAACACTGAAGCTTTCTTT. Protein sequence: CASRSLNTEAFF.

The rearrangement uses TRBV19 and TRBJ2-1; 10 nucleotides align to TRBD2. This CDR3 has 18 amino acids. CDR1 LNHDA and CDR2 SQIVND come from the germline V gene (reference sequence). With V trimmed by 0 bases and J by 4 bases, 9 bases remained unmatched. CDR3 loop: CASSIDWASGRQYNEQFF. CDR3 DNA sequence: TGTGCCAGTAGTATAGATTGGGCTAGCGGGAGACAATACAATGAGCAGTTCTTC. Using reference TRBV19 and TRBJ2-1 for the parts outside the CDR3, the full variable domain is DGGITQSPKYLFRKEGQNVTLSCEQNLNHDAMYWYRQDPGQGLRLIYYSQIVNDFQKGDIAEGYSVSREKKESFPLTVTSAQKNPTAFYLCASSIDWASGRQYNEQFFGPGTRLTVL.

This clone has more than one count but fewer than ten. The CDR3 DNA is TGTGCCTGGGACACCGGGACTAGTCCTTTCCGAGATACGCAGTATTTT. Protein: CAWDTGTSPFRDTQYF. This chain uses TRBV30 with TRBJ2-3; 8 bases align to TRBD2. Germline V gives CDR1 GTSNPN, CDR2 SVGIG (reference sequence). The trim removed 5 bases at V and 5 bases at J, leaving 15 bases unmatched. CDR3 length equals 16 residues.

This chain links TRBV7-9 with TRBJ1-5; unclear D gene. Looked up from germline, CDR1 is SEHNR and CDR2 is FQNEAQ (reference sequence). The V end lost 0 bases, the J end lost 2 bases, and 5 bases lay between the germline ends. The CDR3 runs 14 residues. The CDR3 nucleotides are TGTGCCAGCAGCTTAGCCGGCCGCAATCAGCCCCAGCATTTT. Protein sequence: CASSLAGRNQPQHF.

The rearrangement links TRBV30 to TRBJ1-1, with D tentatively TRBD1 (5 bases). Germline V gives CDR1 GTSNPN, CDR2 SVGIG (reference sequence). This CDR3 has 14 amino acids. The germline V and J ends were trimmed by 0 bases and 8 bases, with 16 bases remaining between them. The DNA of the CDR3 is TGTGCCTGGAGTGTACGGGGGGGGTTGGACGAAGCTTTCTTT. Its protein is CAWSVRGGLDEAFF.

This clone was observed a single time. The chain combines TRBV7-9 with TRBJ2-1; 7 bases line up with TRBD1. J gave up 6 bases and V 4 bases, and 9 bases lay outside the gene matches. This CDR3 contains 15 residues. From germline, CDR1 is SEHNR and CDR2 FQNEAQ (reference sequence). The CDR3, as DNA: TGTGCCAGCAGCTCGACCGACAGGGCCGGCAATGAGCAGTTCTTC. Its protein is CASSSTDRAGNEQFF. Together with reference TRBV7-9 and TRBJ2-1, the CDR3 gives the full variable domain: DTGVSQNPRHKITKRGQNVTFRCDPISEHNRLYWYRQTLGQGPEFLTYFQNEAQLEKSRLLSDRFSAERPKGSFSTLEIQRTEQGDSAMYLCASSSTDRAGNEQFFGPGTRLTVL.

This clone is medium-sized. CDR3 nucleotides: TGCGCCAGCAGCACTCAGGGTACTGAAGCTTTCTTT. The encoded protein is CASSTQGTEAFF. The chain has TRBV5-1 and TRBJ1-1, with a tentative D call TRBD1 (5 bases). Germline V lookup: CDR1 SGHRS, CDR2 YFSETQ. Trimming removed 4 bases at V and 5 bases at J, with 9 bases between. The CDR3 consists of 12 residues.

The chain carries TRBV7-9 and TRBJ2-4; 12 bases agree with TRBD2. This CDR3 contains 17 residues. The germline CDR1 and CDR2 sequences are SEHNR and FQNEAQ (reference sequence). V was pared by 5 bases and J by 1 base, with 6 bases of the junction left unmatched. The CDR3: CASSQGTSGPAKNIQYF. CDR3 bases: TGTGCCAGCAGCCAGGGGACTAGCGGGCCGGCCAAAAACATTCAGTACTTC.

This clone is classed as medium-sized. V usage is TRBV19 and J usage is TRBJ2-1; maybe TRBD1 (6 bases). Between the trimmed V and J ends, which lost 1 base and 10 bases, there was a span of 11 bases. The CDR3 extends over 13 amino acids. CDR1 is LNHDA and CDR2 is SQIVND in the germline V gene (reference sequence). For the CDR3, the DNA is TGTGCCAGTAGTATAGCTGAGGGGGTGGAGCAGTTCTTC. Translated, it gives CASSIAEGVEQFF.

The CDR3 loop is CASSLVVQYKAETQYF. Here the CDR3 DNA reads TGTGCCAGCAGCTTAGTCGTACAGTATAAGGCGGAGACCCAGTACTTC. The V and J genes are TRBV7-9 and TRBJ2-5, with unresolved D. Germline V CDR1 and CDR2: SEHNR, FQNEAQ (reference sequence). V was cut by 1 base and J by 5 bases, with 17 bases left in between. The CDR3 covers 16 residues.

This rearrangement joins TRBV7-3 to TRBJ2-3, with 8 bases lining up with TRBD1. The V and J ends lost 5 bases and 4 bases, in that order; junction bases with no gene match: 2. The CDR3 consists of 13 residues. Per germline, CDR1 SGHTA and CDR2 FQGTGA. The CDR3 bases are TGTGCCAGCAGCATACAGGGGGCAGATACGCAGTATTTT. Its protein product is CASSIQGADTQYF.

The chain recombines TRBV21-1 with TRBJ2-7; the DNA was not compared with TRBD1, the D call given in the table. TRBV21-1 is assigned pseudogene status. The CDR3 extends over 15 amino acids. The CDR3 sequence is CASSLLQGSTYEQYF. CDR3 bases: TGTGCCAGCAGCCTATTACAGGGATCTACCTACGAGCAGTACTTC.

This clone was seen a single time. V and J are TRBV5-4 and TRBJ2-1; a weak D match, TRBD2 (5 bases). This CDR3 region has 16 residues. Trimming shortened V by 2 bases and J by 0 bases, and 12 bases separated the two germline ends. CDR1 and CDR2 from the germline V gene are SGHNT and YYREEE (reference sequence). CDR3 DNA sequence: TGTGCCAGCAGCTTAGAGGGCGCTAACTCCTACAATGAGCAGTTCTTC. Translation: CASSLEGANSYNEQFF. The full variable domain, with the rest looked up from reference TRBV5-4 and TRBJ2-1, is ETGVTQSPTHLIKTRGQQVTLRCSSQSGHNTVSWYQQALGQGPQFIFQYYREEENGRGNFPPRFSGLQFPNYSSELNVNALELDDSALYLCASSLEGANSYNEQFFGPGTRLTVL.